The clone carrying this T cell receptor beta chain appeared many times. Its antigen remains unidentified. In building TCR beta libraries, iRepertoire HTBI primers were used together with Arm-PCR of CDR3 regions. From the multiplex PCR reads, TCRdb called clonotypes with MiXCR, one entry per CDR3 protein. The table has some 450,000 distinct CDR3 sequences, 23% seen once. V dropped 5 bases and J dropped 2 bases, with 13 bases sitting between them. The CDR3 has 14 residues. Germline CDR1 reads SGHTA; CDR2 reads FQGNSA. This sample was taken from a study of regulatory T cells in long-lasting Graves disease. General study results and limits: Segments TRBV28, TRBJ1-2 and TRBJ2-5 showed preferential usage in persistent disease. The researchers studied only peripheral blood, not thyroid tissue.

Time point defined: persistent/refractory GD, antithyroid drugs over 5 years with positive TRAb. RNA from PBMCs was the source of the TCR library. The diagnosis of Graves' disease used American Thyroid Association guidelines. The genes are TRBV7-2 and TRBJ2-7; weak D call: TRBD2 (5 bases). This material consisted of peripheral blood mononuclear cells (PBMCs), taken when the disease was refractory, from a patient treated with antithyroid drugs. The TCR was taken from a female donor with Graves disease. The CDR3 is CASSLGGWTYEQYF. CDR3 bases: TGTGCCAGCAGCCTAGGCGGGTGGACCTACGAGCAGTACTTC.